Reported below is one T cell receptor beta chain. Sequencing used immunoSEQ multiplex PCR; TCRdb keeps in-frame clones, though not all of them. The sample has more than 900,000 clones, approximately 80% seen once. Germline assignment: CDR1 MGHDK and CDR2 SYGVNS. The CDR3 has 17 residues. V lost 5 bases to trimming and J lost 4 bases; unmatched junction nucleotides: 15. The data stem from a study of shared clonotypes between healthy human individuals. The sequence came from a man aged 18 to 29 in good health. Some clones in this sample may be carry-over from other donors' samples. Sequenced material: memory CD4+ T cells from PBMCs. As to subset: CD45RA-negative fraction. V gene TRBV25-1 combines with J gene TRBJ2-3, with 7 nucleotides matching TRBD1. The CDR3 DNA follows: TGTGCCAGCAGTAGGGTAAGGGCAGGGGGATTCGCAGATACGCAGTATTTT. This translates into CASSRVRAGGFADTQYF. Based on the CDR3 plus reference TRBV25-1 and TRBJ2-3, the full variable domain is EADIYQTPRYLVIGTGKKITLECSQTMGHDKMYWYQQDPGMELHLIHYSYGVNSTEKGDLSSESTVSRIRTEHFPLTLESARPSHTSQYLCASSRVRAGGFADTQYFGPGTRLTVL.